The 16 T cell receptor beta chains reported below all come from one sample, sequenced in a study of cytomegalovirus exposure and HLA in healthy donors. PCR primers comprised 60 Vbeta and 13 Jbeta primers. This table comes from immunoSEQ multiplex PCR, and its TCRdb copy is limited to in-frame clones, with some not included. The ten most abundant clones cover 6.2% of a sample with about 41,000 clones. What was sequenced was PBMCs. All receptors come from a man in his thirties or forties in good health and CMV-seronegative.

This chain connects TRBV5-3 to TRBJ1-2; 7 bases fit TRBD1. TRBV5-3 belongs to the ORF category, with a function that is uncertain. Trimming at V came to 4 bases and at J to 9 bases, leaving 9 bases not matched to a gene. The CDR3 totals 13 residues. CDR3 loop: CARSPQGGARYTF. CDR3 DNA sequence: TGTGCCAGAAGCCCTCAGGGGGGAGCGCGCTACACCTTC.

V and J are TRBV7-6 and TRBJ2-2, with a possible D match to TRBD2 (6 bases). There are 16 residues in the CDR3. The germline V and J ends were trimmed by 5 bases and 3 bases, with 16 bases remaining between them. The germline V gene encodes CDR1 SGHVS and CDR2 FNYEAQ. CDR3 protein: CASSPRSSDYTGELFF. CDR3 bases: TGTGCCAGCAGCCCACGGTCTAGCGATTACACCGGGGAGCTGTTTTTT.

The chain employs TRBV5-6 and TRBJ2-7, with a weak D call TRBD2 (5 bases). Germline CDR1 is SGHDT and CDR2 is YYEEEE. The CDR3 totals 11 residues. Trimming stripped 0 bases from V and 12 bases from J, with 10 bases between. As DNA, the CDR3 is TGTGCCAGCAGCTTGGCCGGGAATTCGTACTTC. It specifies CASSLAGNSYF.

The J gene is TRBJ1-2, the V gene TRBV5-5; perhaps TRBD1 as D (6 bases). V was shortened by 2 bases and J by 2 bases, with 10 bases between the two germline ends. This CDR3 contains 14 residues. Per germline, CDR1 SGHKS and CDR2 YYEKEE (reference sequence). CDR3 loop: CASSFTGSNYGYTF. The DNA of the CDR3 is TGTGCCAGCAGCTTCACAGGGTCGAACTATGGCTACACCTTC.

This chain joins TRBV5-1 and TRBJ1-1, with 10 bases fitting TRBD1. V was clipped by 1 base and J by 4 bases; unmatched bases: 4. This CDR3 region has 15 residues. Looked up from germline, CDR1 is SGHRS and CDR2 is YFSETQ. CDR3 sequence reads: CASSLSTGGGTEAFF. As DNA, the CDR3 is TGCGCCAGCAGCTTGTCGACAGGGGGCGGCACTGAAGCTTTCTTT.

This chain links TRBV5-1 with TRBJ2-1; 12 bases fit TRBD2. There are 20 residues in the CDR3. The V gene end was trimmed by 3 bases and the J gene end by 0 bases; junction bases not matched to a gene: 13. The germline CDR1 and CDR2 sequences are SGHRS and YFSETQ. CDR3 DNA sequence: TGCGCCAGCAGCTGGCGAGGACTAGCGGGGCCCTACTCCTCCTACAATGAGCAGTTCTTC. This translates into CASSWRGLAGPYSSYNEQFF.

DNA for the CDR3: TGCGCCAGCAGCCACGGCAATCAGCCCCAGCATTTT. This codes for CASSHGNQPQHF. The J gene is TRBJ1-5, the V gene TRBV4-3; D remains unclear. Germline-derived CDR1 and CDR2 are LGHNA and YSLEER. V gave up 3 bases and J gave up 2 bases, with 2 bases separating them. There are 12 residues in the CDR3.

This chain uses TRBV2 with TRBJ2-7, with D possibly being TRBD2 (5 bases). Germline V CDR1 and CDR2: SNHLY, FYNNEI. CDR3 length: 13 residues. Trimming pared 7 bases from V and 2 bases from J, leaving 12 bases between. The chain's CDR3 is CASKVLATYEQYF. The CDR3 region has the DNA TGTGCCAGCAAGGTTCTAGCCACCTACGAGCAGTACTTC.

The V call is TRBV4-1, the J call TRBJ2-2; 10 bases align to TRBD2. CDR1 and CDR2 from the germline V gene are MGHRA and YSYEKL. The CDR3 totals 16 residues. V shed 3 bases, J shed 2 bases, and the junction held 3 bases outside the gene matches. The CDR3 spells CASSHLAGVNTGELFF. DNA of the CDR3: TGCGCCAGCAGCCACCTAGCGGGGGTCAACACCGGGGAGCTGTTTTTT.

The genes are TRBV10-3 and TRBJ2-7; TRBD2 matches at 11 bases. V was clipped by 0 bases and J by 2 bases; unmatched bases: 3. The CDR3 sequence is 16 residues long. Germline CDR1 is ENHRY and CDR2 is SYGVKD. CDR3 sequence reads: CAISESLTSGTYEQYF. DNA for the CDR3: TGTGCCATCAGTGAGTCGTTGACTAGCGGGACCTACGAGCAGTACTTC.

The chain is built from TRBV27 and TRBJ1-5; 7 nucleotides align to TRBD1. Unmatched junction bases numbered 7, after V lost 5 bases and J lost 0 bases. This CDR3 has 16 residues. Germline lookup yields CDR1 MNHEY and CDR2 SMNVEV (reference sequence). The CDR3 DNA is TGTGCCAGCAGTCGACAGGGACTCTTTAGCAATCAGCCCCAGCATTTT. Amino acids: CASSRQGLFSNQPQHF.

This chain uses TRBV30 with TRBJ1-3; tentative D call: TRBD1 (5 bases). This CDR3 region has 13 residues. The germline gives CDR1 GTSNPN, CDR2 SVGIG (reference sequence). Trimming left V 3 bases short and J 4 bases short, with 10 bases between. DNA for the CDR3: TGTGCCTGGAGCCTAACAGGAGGAAACACCATATATTTT. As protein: CAWSLTGGNTIYF. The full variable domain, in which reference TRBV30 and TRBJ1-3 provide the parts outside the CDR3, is SQTIHQWPATLVQPVGSPLSLECTVEGTSNPNLYWYRQAAGRGLQLLFYSVGIGQISSEVPQNLSASRPQDRQFILSSKKLLLSDSGFYLCAWSLTGGNTIYFGEGSWLTVV.

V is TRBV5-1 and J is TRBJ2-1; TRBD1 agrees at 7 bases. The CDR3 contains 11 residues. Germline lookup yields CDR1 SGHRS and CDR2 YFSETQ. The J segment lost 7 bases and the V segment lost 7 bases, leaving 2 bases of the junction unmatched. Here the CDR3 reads CASLTGNEQFF. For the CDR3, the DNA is TGCGCCAGCTTGACAGGGAATGAGCAGTTCTTC.

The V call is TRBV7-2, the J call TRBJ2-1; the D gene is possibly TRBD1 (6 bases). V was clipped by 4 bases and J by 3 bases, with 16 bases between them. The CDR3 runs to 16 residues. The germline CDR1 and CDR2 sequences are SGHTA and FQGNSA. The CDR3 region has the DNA TGTGCCAGCAGCTCATACGTCGGGACACTCTACAATGAGCAGTTCTTC. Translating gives CASSSYVGTLYNEQFF.

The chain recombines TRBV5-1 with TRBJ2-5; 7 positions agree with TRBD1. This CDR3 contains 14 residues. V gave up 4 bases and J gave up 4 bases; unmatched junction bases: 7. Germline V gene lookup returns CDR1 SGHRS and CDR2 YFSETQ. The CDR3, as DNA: TGCGCCAGCAGCCCGGGACAGATTAGAGAGACCCAGTACTTC. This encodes CASSPGQIRETQYF.

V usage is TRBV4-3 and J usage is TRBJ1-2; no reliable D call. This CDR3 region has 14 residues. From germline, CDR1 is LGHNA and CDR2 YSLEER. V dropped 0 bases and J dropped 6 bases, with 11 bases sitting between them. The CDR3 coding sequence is TGCGCCAGCAGCCAAGATTTTTTGACAAATGGCTACACCTTC. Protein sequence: CASSQDFLTNGYTF.